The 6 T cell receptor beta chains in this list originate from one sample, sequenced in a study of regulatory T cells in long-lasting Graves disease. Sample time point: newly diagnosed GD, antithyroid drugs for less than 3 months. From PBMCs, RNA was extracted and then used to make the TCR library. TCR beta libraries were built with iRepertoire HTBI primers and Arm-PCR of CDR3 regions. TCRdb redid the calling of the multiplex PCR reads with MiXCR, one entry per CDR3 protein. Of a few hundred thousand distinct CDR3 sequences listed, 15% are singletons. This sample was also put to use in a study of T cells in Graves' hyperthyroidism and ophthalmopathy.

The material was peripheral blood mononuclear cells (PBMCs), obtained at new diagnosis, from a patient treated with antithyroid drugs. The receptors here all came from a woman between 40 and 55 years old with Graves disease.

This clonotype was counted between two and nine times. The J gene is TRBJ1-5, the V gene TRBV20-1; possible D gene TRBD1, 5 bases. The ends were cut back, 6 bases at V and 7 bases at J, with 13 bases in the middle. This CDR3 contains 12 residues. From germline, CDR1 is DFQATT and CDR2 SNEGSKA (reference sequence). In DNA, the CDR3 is TGCAGTGCCCAGCGTTGGGGGCAGCCCCAGCATTTT. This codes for CSAQRWGQPQHF.

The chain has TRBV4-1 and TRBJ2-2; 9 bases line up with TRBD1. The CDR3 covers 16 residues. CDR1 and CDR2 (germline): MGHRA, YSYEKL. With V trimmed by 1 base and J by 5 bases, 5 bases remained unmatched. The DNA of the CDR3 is TGCGCCAGCAGCCAAGGGGCCGGGACAGGGACCGGGGAGCTGTTTTTT. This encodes CASSQGAGTGTGELFF.

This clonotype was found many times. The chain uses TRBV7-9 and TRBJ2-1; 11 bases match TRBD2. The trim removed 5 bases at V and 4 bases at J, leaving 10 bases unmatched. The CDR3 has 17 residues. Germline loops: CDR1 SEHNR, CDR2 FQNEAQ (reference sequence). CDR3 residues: CASSDEASGRLYNEQFF. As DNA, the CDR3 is TGTGCCAGCAGCGACGAGGCTAGCGGGAGGTTGTACAATGAGCAGTTCTTC. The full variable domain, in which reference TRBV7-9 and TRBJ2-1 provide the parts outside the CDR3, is DTGVSQNPRHKITKRGQNVTFRCDPISEHNRLYWYRQTLGQGPEFLTYFQNEAQLEKSRLLSDRFSAERPKGSFSTLEIQRTEQGDSAMYLCASSDEASGRLYNEQFFGPGTRLTVL.

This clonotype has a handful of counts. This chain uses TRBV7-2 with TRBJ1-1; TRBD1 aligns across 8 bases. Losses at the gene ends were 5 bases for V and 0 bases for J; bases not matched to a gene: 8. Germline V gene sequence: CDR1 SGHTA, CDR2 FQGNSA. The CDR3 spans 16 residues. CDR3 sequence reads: CASSPDRGFMNTEAFF. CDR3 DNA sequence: TGTGCCAGCAGCCCTGACAGGGGATTCATGAACACTGAAGCTTTCTTT.

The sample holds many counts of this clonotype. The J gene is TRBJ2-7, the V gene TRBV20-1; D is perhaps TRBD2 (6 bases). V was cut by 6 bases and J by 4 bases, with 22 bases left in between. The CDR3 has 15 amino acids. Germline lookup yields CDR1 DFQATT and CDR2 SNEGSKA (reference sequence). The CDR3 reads CSADGDSKAPYEQYF. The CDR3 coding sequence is TGCAGTGCAGACGGGGACTCTAAAGCCCCTTACGAGCAGTACTTC.

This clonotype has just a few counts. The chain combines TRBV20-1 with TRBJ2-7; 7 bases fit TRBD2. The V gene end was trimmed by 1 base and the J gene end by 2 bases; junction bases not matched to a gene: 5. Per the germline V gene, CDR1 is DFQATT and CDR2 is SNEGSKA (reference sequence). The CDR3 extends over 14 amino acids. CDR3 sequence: CSARVAGEPYEQYF. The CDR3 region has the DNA TGCAGTGCTAGAGTAGCGGGTGAACCCTACGAGCAGTACTTC.